This entry describes one TCR beta chain. Its antigen is as yet unknown. The whole isolated RNA underwent reverse transcription, so sequencing captured expressed TCRB transcripts. Some clones are missing from TCRdb's copy, which holds only in-frame ones; the method was immunoSEQ multiplex PCR. There are 40,000 to 45,000 clones in the sample; 66% occur only once, and less than 2.5% lies in the top ten. This record belongs to a study of beta chain features in type 1 diabetes. Trimming pared 1 base from V and 5 bases from J, leaving 2 bases between. The CDR3 is made up of 11 amino acids. CDR1 and CDR2 from the germline V gene are SGHRS and YFSETQ. Study conclusions and caveats: Among all four CD4+ subsets, Type 1 diabetes patients had TCRB CDR3s that were moderately but significantly shorter. For TCRB rearrangement, an influence of HLA type remained unresolved here.

This clonotype originated in a woman between 18 and 29 years old with type 1 diabetes. The V call is TRBV5-1, the J call TRBJ2-3; D remains ambiguous. Sequenced material: Tregs from blood. The CDR3 DNA reads as TGCGCCAGCAGCTTGCAAGATACGCAGTATTTT. Its protein is CASSLQDTQYF.